This T cell receptor beta chain was retrieved from a study of T cell changes during pregnancy in multiple sclerosis (dated by TCRdb to the late 2010s). About the investigation overall: Changes in the T cell repertoire over the course of pregnancy were examined in this study in women with multiple sclerosis.

This clone has just a few counts. What this receptor recognizes is not known. No much larger clonotype is one base removed from it; base qualities were not supplied. CDR1 and CDR2 are drawn from the germline V gene: SGHTA, FQGNSA. The CDR3 holds 14 amino acids from the cysteine to the phenylalanine. Of the read, only the CDR3 DNA is kept; its 42 bases are in frame from base 1. V loses 1 base, J loses 0 bases, and the germline ends lie 5 bases apart. Receptor libraries were prepared by the immunoSEQ multiplex PCR assay. TCRdb re-hosts the immuneACCESS table, in-frame sequences only. Its copies lack some clones; in the studies checked, an unresolved V gene accounts for under half of them, and the cause for the rest is not known. The sample table records approximately 61,000 clones; over 75% of these occur just once. The ten biggest clones cover less than 2% of the sample.

The origin of this receptor is a female donor with multiple sclerosis, enrolled in a pregnancy study. The sequences come from peripheral blood, collected in the first trimester of pregnancy. The rearrangement joined TRBV7-2 to TRBJ2-3; there is no confident call for the D gene. The CDR3 region has the sequence CASSLVQSTDTQYF. The DNA sequence is given as TGTGCCAGCAGCTTAGTGCAGAGCACAGATACGCAGTATTTT.